The 30 T cell receptor beta chains reported below all come from one sample, sequenced in a study of vaccination and CD4 T cells after COVID-19. CD4+ T cells that had been cultured provided DNA sequenced with the Oncomine TCR Beta short-read assay. Each CDR3 protein gets one entry after TCRdb re-called the PCR reads with MiXCR. The sample contains roughly 24,000 distinct CDR3 sequences, 35% to 50% of which appear only once. Treatment meaning: roughly 11-day PBMC culture with coronavirus spike peptide pools or control peptides (ViraFEST assay). Their antigens are not known. Material for sequencing was CD4+ T cells from blood, cultured in vitro. These receptor sequences come from a human donor who had recovered from COVID-19.

This clonotype occurred a few times. The rearrangement joins TRBV19 to TRBJ1-1, with TRBD1 as a possible D gene (5 bases). The CDR3 totals 15 residues. The V gene lost 4 bases and the J gene lost 0 bases, with 12 bases spanning the gap. Germline CDR1 and CDR2: LNHDA and SQIVND (reference sequence). CDR3 region: CASSKGGGVNTEAFF. The DNA for the CDR3 is TGTGCCAGTAGTAAGGGCGGGGGGGTGAACACTGAAGCTTTCTTT.

This clonotype was seen a few times. This sequence joins TRBV24-1 and TRBJ2-1, with 11 nucleotides matching TRBD2. V lost 7 bases and J lost 5; bases outside the gene matches: 6. This CDR3 region has 15 residues. CDR1 KGHDR and CDR2 SFDVKD come from the germline V gene. This chain's CDR3 is CATSWGLAAHNEQFF. Written as DNA, the CDR3 is TGTGCCACCAGCTGGGGACTAGCGGCCCACAATGAGCAGTTCTTC.

The rearrangement joins TRBV7-2 to TRBJ1-2; no definite D call. V was cut by 5 bases and J by 4 bases, with 14 bases left in between. The CDR3 runs to 14 residues. The germline V gene has CDR1 SGHTA and CDR2 FQGNSA. The CDR3 DNA is TGTGCCAGCAGCCCACACCGGACTTCCTATGGCTACACCTTC. It translates to CASSPHRTSYGYTF.

J is TRBJ1-1 and V is TRBV6-2 or TRBV6-3, with TRBD1 matching 10 bases. Germline V lookup: CDR1 MNHEY, CDR2 SVGEGT. With V trimmed by 5 bases and J by 3 bases, 9 bases remained unmatched. The CDR3 extends over 16 amino acids. The CDR3 DNA reads TGTGCCAGCAGTGACAGGGGGCGAGTCGGAGACACTGAAGCTTTCTTT. As protein: CASSDRGRVGDTEAFF.

This chain joins TRBV6-5 and TRBJ2-2; 8 bases match TRBD2. This CDR3 has 16 residues. Germline lookup yields CDR1 MNHEY and CDR2 SVGAGI. The trim removed 2 bases at V and 5 bases at J, leaving 7 bases unmatched. The CDR3 region has the DNA TGTGCCAGCAGTTACGCTGCGGGAGGTTGGACCGGGGAGCTGTTTTTT. Translation gives CASSYAAGGWTGELFF.

This clonotype was recorded a few times. The chain couples TRBV25-1 to TRBJ1-1, with TRBD1 matching over 10 bases. The CDR3 length is 15 residues. In germline, CDR1 is MGHDK, CDR2 SYGVNS. The V gene end was trimmed by 3 bases and the J gene end by 4 bases; junction bases not matched to a gene: 5. The CDR3 reads CASSDPTGGSTEAFF. CDR3 sequence (DNA): TGTGCCAGCAGTGACCCGACAGGGGGCAGCACTGAAGCTTTCTTT.

This chain joins TRBV11-3 and TRBJ1-6; no firm D call. Deletions cut 0 bases from V and 9 bases from J, with 12 bases between. This CDR3 comprises 15 residues. Germline CDR1 is SGHNT and CDR2 is YENEEA. CDR3 sequence (DNA): TGTGCCAGCAGCTTAGATGCCGATAGAGGTTCACCCCTCCACTTT. It specifies CASSLDADRGSPLHF.

This chain connects TRBV7-9 to TRBJ2-3; 15 bases fit TRBD2. V dropped 0 bases and J dropped 0; count of bases not matched to a gene: 4. Germline CDR1 and CDR2: SEHNR and FQNEAQ (reference sequence). The CDR3 is 19 residues long. The CDR3 coding sequence is TGTGCCAGCAGCTTAGCTGGGACTAGCGGGAGGACTAGCACAGATACGCAGTATTTT. Protein sequence: CASSLAGTSGRTSTDTQYF.

This clonotype was picked up a small number of times. This rearrangement joins TRBV20-1 to TRBJ2-5; maybe TRBD2 (5 bases). The germline V gene encodes CDR1 DFQATT and CDR2 SNEGSKA (reference sequence). V shed 3 bases and J shed 4 bases, with 18 bases lying between them. This CDR3 contains 15 residues. This chain's CDR3 is CSASGGDGFRETQYF. The CDR3 bases are TGCAGTGCTAGCGGAGGAGATGGGTTCAGAGAGACCCAGTACTTC.

The chain's CDR3 is CASIRQSGTRGSEQYF. Written as DNA, the CDR3 is TGTGCCAGCATCAGGCAATCCGGGACTAGAGGCTCCGAGCAGTACTTC. The rearrangement joins TRBV7-2 to TRBJ2-7; 8 positions match TRBD2. The V and J ends lost 7 bases and 6 bases, in that order; junction bases with no gene match: 17. CDR3 length equals 16 residues. In germline, CDR1 is SGHTA, CDR2 FQGNSA.

This chain joins TRBV19 and TRBJ1-3; TRBD1 is a possible D gene (5 bases). V lost 3 bases and J lost 0, with 12 bases in between. Germline V gene data show CDR1 as LNHDA and CDR2 as SQIVND (reference sequence). The CDR3 is 16 amino acids. The CDR3 nucleotides read TGTGCCAGTAGTATTGGTGGGACTCACTCTGGAAACACCATATATTTT. It is translated as CASSIGGTHSGNTIYF. The complete variable domain, with remaining parts taken from reference TRBV19 and TRBJ1-3, reads DGGITQSPKYLFRKEGQNVTLSCEQNLNHDAMYWYRQDPGQGLRLIYYSQIVNDFQKGDIAEGYSVSREKKESFPLTVTSAQKNPTAFYLCASSIGGTHSGNTIYFGEGSWLTVV.

The rearrangement links TRBV20-1 to TRBJ2-1, with 9 bases identical to TRBD2. This CDR3 comprises 17 residues. Germline lookup yields CDR1 DFQATT and CDR2 SNEGSKA (reference sequence). With V trimmed by 1 base and J by 5 bases, 12 bases remained unmatched. CDR3 DNA: TGCAGTGCTAGAGCACAAAAACTAGCGGGCCTTCACAATGAGCAGTTCTTC. Amino acid sequence: CSARAQKLAGLHNEQFF.

This clonotype was picked up a small number of times. The chain is built from TRBV20-1 and TRBJ2-5; 10 bases are shared with TRBD1. The CDR3 has 15 residues. Germline-derived CDR1 and CDR2 are DFQATT and SNEGSKA (reference sequence). The V segment lost 2 bases and the J segment 4 bases; nucleotides outside the gene matches: 7. The CDR3 loop reads CSARLDRGGRETQYF. The CDR3 DNA sequence: TGCAGTGCTAGATTGGACAGGGGGGGGAGAGAGACCCAGTACTTC.

The chain carries TRBV27 and TRBJ2-7; 11 bases map to TRBD1. CDR1 and CDR2 (germline): MNHEY, SMNVEV (reference sequence). The CDR3 is 18 amino acids. The V segment lost 5 bases and the J segment 0 bases; nucleotides outside the gene matches: 12. This CDR3 reads CASSLKGTGGSFSYEQYF. The CDR3 DNA follows: TGTGCCAGCAGTCTAAAAGGGACAGGGGGTTCCTTCTCCTACGAGCAGTACTTC.

The chain has TRBV4-1 and TRBJ1-5; no clear D gene. From germline, CDR1 is MGHRA and CDR2 YSYEKL. The CDR3 covers 13 residues. V was pared by 0 bases and J by 12 bases, with 12 bases between. The CDR3 nucleotides read TGCGCCAGCAGCCAAGAAATCCAGTTACTCCAGCATTTT. This gives the protein CASSQEIQLLQHF.

The chain recombines TRBV5-1 with TRBJ1-2; no definite D call. Germline V CDR1 and CDR2: SGHRS, YFSETQ. V was shortened by 0 bases and J by 5 bases, with 8 bases between the two germline ends. The CDR3 totals 13 residues. The CDR3 region has the DNA TGCGCCAGCAGCTTGGGTATGGAGTATGGCTACACCTTC. Translated, it gives CASSLGMEYGYTF.

This clonotype has a handful of counts. CDR3 DNA: TGTGCCAGCAGCTTAGCTCACAGCCAATCCTACGAGCAGTACTTC. As protein: CASSLAHSQSYEQYF. This chain connects TRBV11-2 to TRBJ2-7, with D unresolved. The germline V gene has CDR1 SGHAT and CDR2 FQNNGV. The CDR3 consists of 15 residues. V was shortened by 1 base and J by 1 base, with 11 bases between the two germline ends.

There are a few counts of this clonotype. This chain uses TRBV4-1 with TRBJ1-1; TRBD1 matches 8 bases. Germline trimming cut 0 bases from V and 7 bases from J; bases unmatched to any gene: 4. The CDR3 consists of 14 residues. Germline V gives CDR1 MGHRA, CDR2 YSYEKL. The DNA for the CDR3 is TGCGCCAGCAGCCAAGAGGACAGGGAGAGTGAAGCTTTCTTT. Amino acids: CASSQEDRESEAFF.

The V gene is TRBV6-2 or TRBV6-3, the J gene TRBJ1-3; D unresolved. CDR3 length: 15 residues. The germline CDR1 and CDR2 sequences are MNHEY and SVGEGT. Trimming removed 5 bases from V and 2 bases from J, with 13 bases in between. Here the CDR3 DNA reads TGTGCCAGCAGTAGACCGAACGTCGCTGGAAACACCATATATTTT. It codes for CASSRPNVAGNTIYF.

The table lists this clonotype with a few counts. J is TRBJ2-3 and V is TRBV12-3 or TRBV12-4; tentative D call: TRBD2 (5 bases). V was trimmed by 7 bases and J by 2 bases, leaving 10 bases between them. The CDR3 extends over 13 amino acids. The CDR3 sequence: CASIGGSTDTQYF. CDR3 coding DNA: TGTGCCAGCATCGGCGGGTCCACAGATACGCAGTATTTT.

This clonotype was picked up one time. The rearrangement uses TRBV4-2 and TRBJ2-7; 8 nucleotides match TRBD2. V lost 2 bases to trimming and J lost 6 bases; unmatched junction nucleotides: 6. Germline V gene data show CDR1 as LGHNA and CDR2 as YNFKEQ. The CDR3 is made up of 14 amino acids. The DNA for the CDR3 is TGTGCCAGCAGCCAACGGCTAGCGGGTCCCGAGCAGTACTTC. It specifies CASSQRLAGPEQYF.

This clonotype was seen just once. The limits of the CDR3 on the DNA are not certain, so only TCRdb's listed CDR3 is given. This chain joins TRBV29-1 and TRBJ2-2; TRBD2, as called in the table, went unchecked against the DNA. The CDR3 adds up to 22 amino acids, both ends counted. The germline V gene encodes CDR1 SQVTM and CDR2 ANQGSEA. The CDR3 is CTSSQTSVYFCAISASLGELFF.

The J gene is TRBJ2-3, the V gene TRBV20-1; tentatively, D is TRBD2 (5 bases). Trimming removed 2 bases at V and 1 base at J, with 10 bases between. Germline V CDR1 and CDR2: DFQATT, SNEGSKA (reference sequence). CDR3 length: 14 residues. The DNA of the CDR3 is TGCAGTGCTAGAATGGAGAGGGGCACAGATACGCAGTATTTT. Its protein product is CSARMERGTDTQYF.

The chain combines TRBV19 with TRBJ1-6; D is undetermined. V lost 5 bases and J lost 4, with 12 bases in between. CDR3 length: 15 amino acids. CDR1 is LNHDA, CDR2 SQIVND, per germline (reference sequence). This chain's CDR3 is CASSDPGRYNSPLHF. Written as DNA, the CDR3 is TGTGCCAGTAGTGATCCAGGTCGATATAATTCACCCCTCCACTTT. The full variable domain, rest sourced from reference TRBV19 and TRBJ1-6, is DGGITQSPKYLFRKEGQNVTLSCEQNLNHDAMYWYRQDPGQGLRLIYYSQIVNDFQKGDIAEGYSVSREKKESFPLTVTSAQKNPTAFYLCASSDPGRYNSPLHFGNGTRLTVT.

The chain employs TRBV10-1 and TRBJ2-5; TRBD2 might be the D (6 bases). The germline V gene encodes CDR1 WNHNN and CDR2 SYGVQD (reference sequence). This CDR3 region has 14 residues. V was clipped by 0 bases and J by 5 bases, with 10 bases between them. The CDR3 DNA reads as TGCGCCAGCAGTGAGTCGGGGGGTCTTGAGACCCAGTACTTC. It codes for CASSESGGLETQYF.

The chain couples TRBV7-9 to TRBJ2-4, with a tentative D call TRBD2 (6 bases). V was clipped by 5 bases and J by 4 bases, with 18 bases between them. This CDR3 has 16 residues. Germline CDR1 SEHNR, CDR2 FQNEAQ (reference sequence). CDR3 protein: CASSPTAPAGKNIQYF. CDR3 coding DNA: TGTGCCAGCAGCCCCACGGCACCCGCGGGAAAAAACATTCAGTACTTC.

CDR3 sequence: CASSLQGAYGNTIYF. The CDR3, as DNA: TGCGCCAGCAGCTTACAGGGGGCCTATGGAAACACCATATATTTT. This chain uses TRBV5-1 with TRBJ1-3, with 9 bases lining up with TRBD1. Germline CDR1 reads SGHRS; CDR2 reads YFSETQ. The CDR3 totals 15 residues. V trimming: 2 bases; J trimming: 3 bases; junction bases outside the gene matches: 3.

J is TRBJ1-6 and V is TRBV6-1; no clear D. Germline V lookup: CDR1 MNHNS, CDR2 SASEGT. Trimming took off 5 bases at V and 7 bases at J, with 9 bases between the two ends. This CDR3 region has 13 residues. CDR3 amino acids: CASSTGLNSPLHF. In nucleotides, the CDR3 is TGTGCCAGCAGTACTGGCTTAAATTCACCCCTCCACTTT.

The chain links TRBV6-2 or TRBV6-3 to TRBJ2-1; D is possibly TRBD1 (6 bases). The better agreement between TRBJ2-7 and the DNA end casts doubt on the J call. CDR1 is MNHEY, CDR2 SVGEGT, per germline. The CDR3 sequence is 15 residues long. CDR3 nucleotide sequence: TGTGCCAGCAGTTTCTATCTGGGACACCCCTACGAGCAGTACTTC. Protein: CASSFYLGHPYEQYF.

The rearrangement uses TRBV20-1 and TRBJ1-5; D gene ambiguous. This CDR3 is 12 amino acids long. Germline V gives CDR1 DFQATT, CDR2 SNEGSKA (reference sequence). The V gene lost 0 bases and the J gene lost 11 bases, with 11 bases spanning the gap. CDR3 amino acids: CSARDLGGAQHF. For the CDR3, the DNA is TGCAGTGCTAGAGACTTGGGAGGTGCCCAGCATTTT.